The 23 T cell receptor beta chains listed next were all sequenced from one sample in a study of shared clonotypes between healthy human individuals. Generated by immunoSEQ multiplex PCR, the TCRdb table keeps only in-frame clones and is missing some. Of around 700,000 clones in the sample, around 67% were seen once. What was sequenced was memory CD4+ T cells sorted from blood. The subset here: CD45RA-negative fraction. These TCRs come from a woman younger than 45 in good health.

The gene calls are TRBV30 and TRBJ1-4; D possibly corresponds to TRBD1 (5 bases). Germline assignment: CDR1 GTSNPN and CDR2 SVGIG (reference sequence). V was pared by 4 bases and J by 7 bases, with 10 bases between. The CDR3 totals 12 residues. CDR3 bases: TGTGCCTGGAACGGGGGAGGTGAAAAACTGTTTTTT. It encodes CAWNGGGEKLFF.

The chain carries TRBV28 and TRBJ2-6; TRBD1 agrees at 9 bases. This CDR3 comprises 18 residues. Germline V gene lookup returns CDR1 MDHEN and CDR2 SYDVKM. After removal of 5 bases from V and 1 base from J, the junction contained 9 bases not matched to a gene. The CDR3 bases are TGTGCCAGCAGTCCCCCCCCCGGGACAGGGTCTGGGGCCAACGTCCTGACTTTC. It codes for CASSPPPGTGSGANVLTF.

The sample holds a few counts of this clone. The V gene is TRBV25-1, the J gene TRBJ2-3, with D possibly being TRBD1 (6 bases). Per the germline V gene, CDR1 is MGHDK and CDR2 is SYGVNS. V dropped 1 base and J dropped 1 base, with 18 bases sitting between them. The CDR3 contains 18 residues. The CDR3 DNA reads TGTGCCAGCAGTGAATCTCATATTAGGGGGTGGGGCACAGATACGCAGTATTTT. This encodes CASSESHIRGWGTDTQYF.

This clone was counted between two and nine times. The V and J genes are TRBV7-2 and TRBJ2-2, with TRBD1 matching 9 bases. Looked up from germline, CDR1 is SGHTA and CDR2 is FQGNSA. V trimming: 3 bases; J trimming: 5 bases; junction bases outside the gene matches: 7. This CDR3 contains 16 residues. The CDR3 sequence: CASSLVQGARTGELFF. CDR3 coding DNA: TGTGCCAGCAGCTTGGTACAGGGGGCAAGAACCGGGGAGCTGTTTTTT.

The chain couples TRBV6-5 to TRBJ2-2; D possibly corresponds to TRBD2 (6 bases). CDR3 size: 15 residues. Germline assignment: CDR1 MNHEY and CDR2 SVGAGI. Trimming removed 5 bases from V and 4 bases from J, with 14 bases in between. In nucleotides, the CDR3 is TGTGCCAGCAGTCGGGACTTCCTGAGCACCGGGGAGCTGTTTTTT. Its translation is CASSRDFLSTGELFF.

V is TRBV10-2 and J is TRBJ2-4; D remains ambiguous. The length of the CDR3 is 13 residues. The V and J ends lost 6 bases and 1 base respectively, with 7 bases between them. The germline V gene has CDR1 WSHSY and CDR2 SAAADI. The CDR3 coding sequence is TGCGCCAGCAGGCCAGCCGCCAAAAACATTCAGTACTTC. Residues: CASRPAAKNIQYF.

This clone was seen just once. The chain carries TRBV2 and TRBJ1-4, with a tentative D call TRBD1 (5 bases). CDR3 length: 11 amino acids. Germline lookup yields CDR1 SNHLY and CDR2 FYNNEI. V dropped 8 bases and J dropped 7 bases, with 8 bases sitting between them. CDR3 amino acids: CASATAEKLFF. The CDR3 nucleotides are TGTGCCAGCGCGACAGCTGAAAAACTGTTTTTT.

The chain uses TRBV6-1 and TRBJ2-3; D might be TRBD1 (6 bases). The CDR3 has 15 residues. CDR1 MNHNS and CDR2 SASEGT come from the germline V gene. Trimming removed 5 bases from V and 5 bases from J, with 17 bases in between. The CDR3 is CASSSGRLQGDTQYF. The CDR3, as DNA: TGTGCCAGCAGTTCAGGAAGGCTACAGGGAGATACGCAGTATTTT.

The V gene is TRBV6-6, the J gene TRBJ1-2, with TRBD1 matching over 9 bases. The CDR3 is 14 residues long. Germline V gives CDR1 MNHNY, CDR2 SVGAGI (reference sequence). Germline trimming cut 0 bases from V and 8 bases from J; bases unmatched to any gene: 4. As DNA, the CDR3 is TGTGCCAGCAGTTACTCGTTCACAGGGGGCGGCTACACCTTC. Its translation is CASSYSFTGGGYTF.

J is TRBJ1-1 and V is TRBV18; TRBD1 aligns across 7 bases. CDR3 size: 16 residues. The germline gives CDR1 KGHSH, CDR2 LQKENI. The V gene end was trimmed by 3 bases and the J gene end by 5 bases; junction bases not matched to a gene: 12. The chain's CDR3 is CASSPSFTGEGTEAFF. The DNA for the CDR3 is TGTGCCAGCTCACCTTCCTTTACAGGGGAAGGAACTGAAGCTTTCTTT.

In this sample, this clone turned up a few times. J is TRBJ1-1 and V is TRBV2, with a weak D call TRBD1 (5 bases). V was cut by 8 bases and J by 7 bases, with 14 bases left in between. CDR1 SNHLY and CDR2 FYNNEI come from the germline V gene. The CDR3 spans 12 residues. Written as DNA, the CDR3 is TGTGCCAGCGGTAGTCAGGGACTTGAAGCTTTCTTT. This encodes CASGSQGLEAFF.

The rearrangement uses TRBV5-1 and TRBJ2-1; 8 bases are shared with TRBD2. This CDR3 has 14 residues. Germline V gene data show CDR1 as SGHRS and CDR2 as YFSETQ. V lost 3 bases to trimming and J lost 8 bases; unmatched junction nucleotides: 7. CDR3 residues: CASSWGLVRDEQFF. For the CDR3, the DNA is TGCGCCAGCAGCTGGGGACTAGTGAGGGATGAGCAGTTCTTC.

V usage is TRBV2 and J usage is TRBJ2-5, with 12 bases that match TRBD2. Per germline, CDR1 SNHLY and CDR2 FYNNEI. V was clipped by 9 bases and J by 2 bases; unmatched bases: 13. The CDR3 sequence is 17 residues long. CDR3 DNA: TGTGCCAGTAGGCTAGCGGGAGGGTTTAGGAAACAAGAGACCCAGTACTTC. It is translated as CASRLAGGFRKQETQYF.

The CDR3 sequence: CASSQEGAGNEQFF. The CDR3 DNA reads as TGTGCCAGCAGCCAAGAGGGAGCTGGGAATGAGCAGTTCTTC. The V call is TRBV4-2, the J call TRBJ2-1, with D possibly being TRBD2 (5 bases). There are 14 residues in the CDR3. The germline CDR1 and CDR2 sequences are LGHNA and YNFKEQ. V gave up 0 bases and J gave up 7 bases, with 10 bases separating them.

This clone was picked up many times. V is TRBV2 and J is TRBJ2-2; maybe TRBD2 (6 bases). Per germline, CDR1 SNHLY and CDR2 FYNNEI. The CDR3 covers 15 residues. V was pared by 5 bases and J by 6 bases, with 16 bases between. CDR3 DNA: TGTGCCAGCAGTATCCGGGACTCCCGCTCCGGGGAGCTGTTTTTT. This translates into CASSIRDSRSGELFF.

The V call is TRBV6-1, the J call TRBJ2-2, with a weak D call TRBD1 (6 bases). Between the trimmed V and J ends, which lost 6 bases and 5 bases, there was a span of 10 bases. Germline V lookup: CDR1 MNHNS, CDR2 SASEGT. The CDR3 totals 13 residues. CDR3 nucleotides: TGTGCCAGCAGCAGGCAGGGGACCGGGGAGCTGTTTTTT. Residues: CASSRQGTGELFF.

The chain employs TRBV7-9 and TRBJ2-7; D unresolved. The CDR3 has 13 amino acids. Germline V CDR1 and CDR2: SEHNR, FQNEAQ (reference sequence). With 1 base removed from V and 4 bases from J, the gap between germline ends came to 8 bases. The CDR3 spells CASSLVYPYEQYF. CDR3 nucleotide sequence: TGTGCCAGCAGCTTAGTTTACCCGTACGAGCAGTACTTC.

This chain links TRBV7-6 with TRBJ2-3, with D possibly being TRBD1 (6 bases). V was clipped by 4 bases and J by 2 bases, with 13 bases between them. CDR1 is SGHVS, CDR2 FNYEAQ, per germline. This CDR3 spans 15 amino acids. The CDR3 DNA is TGTGCCAGCAGCTACCGCAGGGGACCCACAGATACGCAGTATTTT. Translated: CASSYRRGPTDTQYF.

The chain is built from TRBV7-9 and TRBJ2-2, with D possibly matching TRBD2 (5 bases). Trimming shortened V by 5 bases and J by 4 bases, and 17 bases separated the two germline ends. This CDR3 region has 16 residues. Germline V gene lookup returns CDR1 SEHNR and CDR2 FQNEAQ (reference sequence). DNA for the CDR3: TGTGCCAGCAGCCTGAGGGAGCGTGAGGGCACCGGGGAGCTGTTTTTT. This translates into CASSLREREGTGELFF. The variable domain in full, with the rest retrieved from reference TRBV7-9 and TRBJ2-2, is DTGVSQNPRHKITKRGQNVTFRCDPISEHNRLYWYRQTLGQGPEFLTYFQNEAQLEKSRLLSDRFSAERPKGSFSTLEIQRTEQGDSAMYLCASSLREREGTGELFFGEGSRLTVL.

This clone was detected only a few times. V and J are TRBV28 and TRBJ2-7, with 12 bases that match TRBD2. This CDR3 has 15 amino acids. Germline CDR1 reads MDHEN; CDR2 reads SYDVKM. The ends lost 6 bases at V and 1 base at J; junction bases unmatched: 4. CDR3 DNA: TGTGCCAGCAGACTAGCGGGAGGAGGATCCTACGAGCAGTACTTC. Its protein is CASRLAGGGSYEQYF.

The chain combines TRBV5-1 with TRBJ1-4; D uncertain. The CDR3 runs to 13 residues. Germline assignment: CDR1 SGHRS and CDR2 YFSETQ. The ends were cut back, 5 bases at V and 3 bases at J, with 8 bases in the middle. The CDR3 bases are TGCGCCAGCAGAGGCAGCCCTAATGAAAAACTGTTTTTT. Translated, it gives CASRGSPNEKLFF. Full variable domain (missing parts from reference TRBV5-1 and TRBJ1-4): KAGVTQTPRYLIKTRGQQVTLSCSPISGHRSVSWYQQTPGQGLQFLFEYFSETQRNKGNFPGRFSGRQFSNSRSEMNVSTLELGDSALYLCASRGSPNEKLFFGSGTQLSVL.

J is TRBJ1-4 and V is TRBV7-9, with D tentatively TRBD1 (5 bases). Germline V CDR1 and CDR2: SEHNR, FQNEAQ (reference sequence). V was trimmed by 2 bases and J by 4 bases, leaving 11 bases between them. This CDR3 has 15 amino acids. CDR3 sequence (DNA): TGTGCCAGCAGCTTAAAGGCCAGGGTTAATGAAAAACTGTTTTTT. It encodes CASSLKARVNEKLFF.

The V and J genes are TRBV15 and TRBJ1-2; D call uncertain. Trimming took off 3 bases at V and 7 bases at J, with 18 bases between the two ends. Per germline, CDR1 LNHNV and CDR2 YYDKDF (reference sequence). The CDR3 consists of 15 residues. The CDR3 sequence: CATSRDGGEGSGYTF. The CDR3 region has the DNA TGTGCCACCAGCAGGGACGGCGGAGAGGGCAGTGGCTACACCTTC.